Listed here are 17 T cell receptor beta chains from one sample, sequenced in a study of blood T cell repertoires in COVID-19. Clones were read by immunoSEQ multiplex PCR, and TCRdb kept only the in-frame ones, dropping some. The data contain around 430,000 clones, around 87% of them singletons. The sequencing sample was made of PBMCs or T cells enriched from blood (not recorded which). All receptors come from a woman aged 45-65 years who had recovered from COVID-19.

The chain uses TRBV28 and TRBJ1-5; no firm D call. Germline V gene sequence: CDR1 MDHEN, CDR2 SYDVKM. V was cut by 3 bases and J by 1 base, with 7 bases left in between. CDR3 length equals 14 residues. The CDR3 nucleotides are TGTGCCAGCAGTTTTGGCGGAAGCAATCAGCCCCAGCATTTT. Translating it yields CASSFGGSNQPQHF.

The V gene is TRBV6-2 or TRBV6-3, the J gene TRBJ1-3, with 8 positions matching TRBD1. This CDR3 spans 14 amino acids. The ends lost 5 bases at V and 2 bases at J; junction bases unmatched: 2. CDR1 is MNHEY, CDR2 SVGEGT, per germline. This CDR3 is CASSPGGTGNTIYF. Here the CDR3 DNA reads TGTGCCAGCAGTCCAGGGGGCACTGGAAACACCATATATTTT.

This chain links TRBV9 with TRBJ1-1; D is unclear. The CDR3 is 13 amino acids. Germline-derived CDR1 and CDR2 are SGDLS and YYNGEE. Trimming took off 0 bases at V and 4 bases at J, with 7 bases between the two ends. The CDR3 DNA sequence: TGTGCCAGCAGCGTAGCCCAGTCCACTGAAGCTTTCTTT. Translated, it gives CASSVAQSTEAFF.

This chain joins TRBV6-5 and TRBJ1-4; 9 bases match TRBD1. After removal of 6 bases from V and 5 bases from J, the junction contained 7 bases not matched to a gene. Germline V gives CDR1 MNHEY, CDR2 SVGAGI. The CDR3 has 15 amino acids. The CDR3 DNA follows: TGTGCCAGCAGCCCGGGACAGGGTTTAAATGAAAAACTGTTTTTT. The encoded protein is CASSPGQGLNEKLFF.

J is TRBJ1-1 and V is TRBV25-1; a possible D gene is TRBD1 (5 bases). Germline assignment: CDR1 MGHDK and CDR2 SYGVNS. There are 15 residues in the CDR3. V was clipped by 2 bases and J by 1 base, with 11 bases between them. CDR3 nucleotide sequence: TGTGCCAGCAGTGAAGGATCTGGACAGAACACTGAAGCTTTCTTT. It yields the protein CASSEGSGQNTEAFF.

This chain uses TRBV5-6 with TRBJ1-1; the D is unclear. The CDR3 is made up of 12 amino acids. CDR1 and CDR2 from the germline V gene are SGHDT and YYEEEE. V was clipped by 2 bases and J by 2 bases, with 4 bases between them. This CDR3 reads CASSFLNTEAFF. In DNA, the CDR3 is TGTGCCAGCAGCTTCCTAAACACTGAAGCTTTCTTT.

The rearrangement joins TRBV7-9 to TRBJ1-2, with 8 bases that match TRBD1. CDR1 and CDR2 from the germline V gene are SEHNR and FQNEAQ (reference sequence). J gave up 3 bases and V 6 bases, and 9 bases lay outside the gene matches. CDR3 length equals 15 residues. The DNA of the CDR3 is TGTGCCAGCAGTCTCCCGGGACAGGCATACTATGGCTACACCTTC. It specifies CASSLPGQAYYGYTF.

This chain links TRBV19 with TRBJ1-2; 8 bases are a match to TRBD1. Germline V gives CDR1 LNHDA, CDR2 SQIVND (reference sequence). With V trimmed by 9 bases and J by 5 bases, 14 bases remained unmatched. This CDR3 is built from 15 residues. Here the CDR3 reads CASLLTGVPTYGYTF. The CDR3 region has the DNA TGTGCCAGCCTGTTGACAGGGGTCCCAACTTATGGCTACACCTTC.

This clone has a handful of counts. The chain couples TRBV7-3 to TRBJ2-1; TRBD2 matches 10 bases. The CDR3 runs 16 residues. Per the germline V gene, CDR1 is SGHTA and CDR2 is FQGTGA. J lost 6 bases, V lost 5 bases, and 10 bases had no gene match. This chain's CDR3 is CASSPEGTSAVNEQFF. For the CDR3, the DNA is TGTGCCAGCAGCCCGGAGGGGACTAGCGCCGTCAATGAGCAGTTCTTC.

The chain carries TRBV30 and TRBJ2-3; 9 nucleotides align to TRBD2. Per germline, CDR1 GTSNPN and CDR2 SVGIG (reference sequence). Trimming took 8 bases from V and 0 from J; bases not matched to a gene: 21. The CDR3 totals 19 residues. The CDR3 protein is CARATNSGGPELSTDTQYF. DNA of the CDR3: TGTGCCCGAGCAACAAATAGCGGGGGCCCCGAACTTAGCACAGATACGCAGTATTTT. The full variable domain, rest sourced from reference TRBV30 and TRBJ2-3, is SQTIHQWPATLVQPVGSPLSLECTVEGTSNPNLYWYRQAAGRGLQLLFYSVGIGQISSEVPQNLSASRPQDRQFILSSKKLLLSDSGFYLCARATNSGGPELSTDTQYFGPGTRLTVL.

This chain joins TRBV27 and TRBJ2-3; 9 bases agree with TRBD2. Germline V gene data show CDR1 as MNHEY and CDR2 as SMNVEV (reference sequence). This CDR3 is 15 amino acids long. J was trimmed by 8 bases and V by 8 bases; bases with no gene match: 14. Here the CDR3 reads CASFGLAGAHFTQYF. CDR3 coding DNA: TGTGCCAGCTTTGGGTTAGCGGGGGCCCACTTTACGCAGTATTTT.

V gene TRBV5-1 combines with J gene TRBJ2-5; tentatively, D is TRBD2 (5 bases). The CDR3 runs 13 residues. With 0 bases removed from V and 8 bases from J, the gap between germline ends came to 11 bases. The germline CDR1 and CDR2 sequences are SGHRS and YFSETQ. CDR3 DNA sequence: TGCGCCAGCAGCTTGGAACAACGGGGTACCCAGTACTTC. Encoded protein: CASSLEQRGTQYF. The whole variable domain, remainder taken from reference TRBV5-1 and TRBJ2-5, is KAGVTQTPRYLIKTRGQQVTLSCSPISGHRSVSWYQQTPGQGLQFLFEYFSETQRNKGNFPGRFSGRQFSNSRSEMNVSTLELGDSALYLCASSLEQRGTQYFGPGTRLLVL.

The V call is TRBV6-2 or TRBV6-3, the J call TRBJ1-1; no clear D. Trimming removed 6 bases at V and 6 bases at J, with 20 bases between. This CDR3 contains 15 residues. The germline V gene has CDR1 MNHEY and CDR2 SVGEGT. CDR3 nucleotides: TGTGCCAGCAGCCAATTATGGGGAGGTCGGTCTGAAGCTTTCTTT. Residues: CASSQLWGGRSEAFF.

J is TRBJ1-4 and V is TRBV28, with D uncertain. This CDR3 spans 12 amino acids. CDR1 is MDHEN and CDR2 is SYDVKM in the germline V gene. V shed 7 bases and J shed 7 bases, with 10 bases lying between them. This CDR3 reads CASTVGGEKLFF. Written as DNA, the CDR3 is TGTGCCAGCACTGTAGGAGGTGAAAAACTGTTTTTT.

This chain joins TRBV5-6 and TRBJ2-1, with D possibly being TRBD1 (6 bases). The CDR3 consists of 16 residues. From germline, CDR1 is SGHDT and CDR2 YYEEEE. Trimming shortened V by 1 base and J by 8 bases, and 19 bases separated the two germline ends. In nucleotides, the CDR3 is TGTGCCAGCAGCTTGAGGAATTGGGGGCCGGGCCATGAGCAGTTCTTC. Amino acid sequence: CASSLRNWGPGHEQFF. Complete variable domain (other parts from reference TRBV5-6 and TRBJ2-1): DAGVTQSPTHLIKTRGQQVTLRCSPKSGHDTVSWYQQALGQGPQFIFQYYEEEERQRGNFPDRFSGHQFPNYSSELNVNALLLGDSALYLCASSLRNWGPGHEQFFGPGTRLTVL.

CDR3 amino acids: CASSDDGDRAHGANVLTF. The DNA for the CDR3 is TGTGCCAGCAGTGATGACGGGGACAGGGCTCACGGGGCCAACGTCCTGACTTTC. The rearrangement links TRBV6-1 to TRBJ2-6; 9 positions match TRBD1. CDR1 is MNHNS, CDR2 SASEGT, per germline. J was trimmed by 4 bases and V by 3 bases; bases with no gene match: 10. CDR3 size: 18 residues.

The rearrangement links TRBV19 to TRBJ1-2; D remains unclear. The germline V gene encodes CDR1 LNHDA and CDR2 SQIVND (reference sequence). The CDR3 extends over 13 amino acids. V was clipped by 6 bases and J by 4 bases, with 12 bases between them. As DNA, the CDR3 is TGTGCCAGTAGCCCGGGTCTATTCTATGGCTACACCTTC. It specifies CASSPGLFYGYTF.